The 19 T cell receptor beta chains below all came from one sample that was sequenced in a study of T cell repertoires in cytomegalovirus infection. TCRdb redid the calling of the reads with MiXCR, one entry per CDR3 protein. The sample includes some 800,000 distinct CDR3 sequences, around a third of them seen just once. No antigen has been assigned to these receptors. The sample consisted of cultured CD8+ T cells from PBMCs, taken from culture after CMV antigen stimulation. Receptors were obtained from a human donor in good health (CMV status not recorded). Some clones in this sample may be carry-over from other donors' samples.

There are a few counts of this clonotype. The genes are TRBV12-3 or TRBV12-4 and TRBJ1-2, with D possibly being TRBD1 (5 bases). The CDR3 sequence is 13 residues long. Trimming stripped 6 bases from V and 6 bases from J, with 14 bases between. CDR3 DNA: TGTGCCAGCAGGCCCGGGACGGAGGATGGCTACACCTTC. Amino acids: CASRPGTEDGYTF.

This clonotype was found a few times. This chain connects TRBV27 to TRBJ1-2; no firm D call. The CDR3 consists of 14 residues. Germline CDR1 reads MNHEY; CDR2 reads SMNVEV (reference sequence). V lost 1 base and J 4 bases, leaving 10 bases between the germline ends. This CDR3 reads CASSLFGPSYGYTF. Here the CDR3 DNA reads TGTGCCAGCAGTTTATTCGGTCCTTCCTATGGCTACACCTTC.

This chain joins TRBV20-1 and TRBJ2-2; a weak D match, TRBD1 (5 bases). From germline, CDR1 is DFQATT and CDR2 SNEGSKA (reference sequence). The CDR3 loop spans 15 amino acids. V lost 0 bases to trimming and J lost 6 bases, with 14 bases between them. The CDR3 DNA sequence: TGCAGTGCTAGAGATGACGACAGCCCCCCCGGGGAGCTGTTTTTT. It yields the protein CSARDDDSPPGELFF.

This clonotype was observed a handful of times. The chain is built from TRBV10-2 and TRBJ2-1, with D possibly TRBD2 on 5 matching bases. Germline CDR1 and CDR2: WSHSY and SAAADI. This CDR3 has 15 residues. V was trimmed by 3 bases and J by 4 bases, leaving 13 bases between them. CDR3 DNA: TGCGCCAGCAGTGATGGCGGACGGGGATACAATGAGCAGTTCTTC. Amino acids: CASSDGGRGYNEQFF.

V is TRBV10-3 and J is TRBJ1-5; D not certain. The CDR3 totals 15 residues. CDR1 and CDR2 (germline): ENHRY, SYGVKD. Trimming left V 0 bases short and J 1 base short, with 7 bases between. The CDR3 DNA is TGTGCCATCAGTGAGTCAGACAAAAGCAATCAGCCCCAGCATTTT. Its translation: CAISESDKSNQPQHF.

This clonotype came up a few times. V usage is TRBV27 and J usage is TRBJ2-2; D uncertain. Germline-derived CDR1 and CDR2 are MNHEY and SMNVEV (reference sequence). The CDR3 extends over 12 amino acids. Between the trimmed V and J ends, which lost 8 bases and 0 bases, there was a span of 4 bases. CDR3 loop: CASETNTGELFF. CDR3 nucleotides: TGTGCCAGCGAGACGAACACCGGGGAGCTGTTTTTT.

This clonotype appeared a few times. The chain joins TRBV7-9 to TRBJ2-7; D possibly uses TRBD1 or TRBD2 (6 bases each). CDR1 is SEHNR, CDR2 FQNEAQ, per germline (reference sequence). The CDR3 spans 15 residues. With 1 base removed from V and 0 bases from J, the gap between germline ends came to 10 bases. The CDR3 DNA sequence: TGTGCCAGCAGCTTAGTAGGGGGGAGCTCCTACGAGCAGTACTTC. Protein product: CASSLVGGSSYEQYF.

This chain connects TRBV5-1 to TRBJ2-1; D gene uncertain. Germline V gives CDR1 SGHRS, CDR2 YFSETQ. The V gene lost 5 bases and the J gene lost 5 bases, with 11 bases spanning the gap. This CDR3 has 13 amino acids. This CDR3 is CASRGVDHNEQFF. CDR3 in DNA: TGCGCCAGCAGAGGAGTCGACCACAATGAGCAGTTCTTC.

This clonotype has a handful of counts. J is TRBJ2-2 and V is TRBV7-9; D is perhaps TRBD1 (6 bases). V gave up 3 bases and J gave up 2 bases, with 19 bases separating them. The V gene's germline CDR1 is SEHNR and CDR2 FQNEAQ (reference sequence). This CDR3 has 18 amino acids. The CDR3 here is CASSLSFGTPINTGELFF. DNA of the CDR3: TGTGCCAGCAGCTTGTCGTTTGGGACACCGATTAACACCGGGGAGCTGTTTTTT. The variable domain in full, with the rest retrieved from reference TRBV7-9 and TRBJ2-2, is DTGVSQNPRHKITKRGQNVTFRCDPISEHNRLYWYRQTLGQGPEFLTYFQNEAQLEKSRLLSDRFSAERPKGSFSTLEIQRTEQGDSAMYLCASSLSFGTPINTGELFFGEGSRLTVL.

This clonotype was detected only a few times. J is TRBJ2-1 and V is TRBV28; D perhaps matches TRBD1 (6 bases). The CDR3 covers 13 residues. Germline lookup yields CDR1 MDHEN and CDR2 SYDVKM. V dropped 5 bases and J dropped 4 bases, with 9 bases sitting between them. Here the CDR3 reads CASSHQGYNEQFF. Here the CDR3 DNA reads TGTGCCAGCAGTCATCAGGGGTACAATGAGCAGTTCTTC.

This clonotype showed up many times. A read error may account for a junction end that differs from germline. The chain employs TRBV27 and TRBJ2-2, with a weak D call TRBD1 (6 bases). Germline lookup yields CDR1 MNHEY and CDR2 SMNVEV (reference sequence). The CDR3 has 14 amino acids. CDR3: CASSLLGGTGELFF. Here the CDR3 DNA reads TGTGCTAGCAGCTTACTAGGGGGCACCGGGGAGCTGTTTTTT.

The chain combines TRBV7-6 with TRBJ1-2; the D gene is possibly TRBD1 (5 bases). This CDR3 is 15 amino acids long. Germline values: CDR1 SGHVS, CDR2 FNYEAQ. V was shortened by 3 bases and J by 6 bases, with 17 bases between the two germline ends. The CDR3 sequence is CASSFSEAGHNGYTF. For the CDR3, the DNA is TGTGCCAGCAGCTTTTCAGAGGCAGGGCACAATGGCTACACCTTC.

This clonotype appeared a few times. The chain combines TRBV10-3 with TRBJ1-6; perhaps TRBD1 as D (5 bases). The CDR3 contains 15 residues. The germline gives CDR1 ENHRY, CDR2 SYGVKD. V lost 6 bases, J lost 10 bases, and 19 bases lay in between. The CDR3 loop is CAISLGGGRGSPLHF. The CDR3 region has the DNA TGTGCCATCAGCCTCGGGGGAGGCCGGGGCTCACCCCTCCACTTT.

There are many counts of this clonotype. This chain uses TRBV7-9 with TRBJ1-1; D is uncertain. V was shortened by 4 bases and J by 1 base, with 13 bases between the two germline ends. This CDR3 is built from 15 residues. CDR1 and CDR2 (germline): SEHNR, FQNEAQ (reference sequence). The CDR3 nucleotides read TGTGCCAGCAGCTCCGCACCCGTTTGGAACACTGAAGCTTTCTTT. Translated: CASSSAPVWNTEAFF.

The chain has TRBV5-1 and TRBJ1-1; 7 positions match TRBD1. The CDR3 is 12 amino acids. Trimming cost V 4 bases and J 6 bases; bases outside gene matches: 3. The germline CDR1 and CDR2 sequences are SGHRS and YFSETQ. CDR3 bases: TGCGCCAGCAGCGGGGACAGTTCTGAAGCTTTCTTT. Encoded protein: CASSGDSSEAFF.

The chain links TRBV12-5 to TRBJ2-7, with D hard to call. The CDR3 loop spans 12 amino acids. Germline V lookup: CDR1 LGHNT, CDR2 FRNRAP. V was trimmed by 3 bases and J by 2 bases, leaving 5 bases between them. The CDR3 here is CASGFPAYEQYF. The DNA of the CDR3 is TGTGCTAGTGGTTTTCCCGCCTACGAGCAGTACTTC. Full variable domain (rest looked up from reference TRBV12-5 and TRBJ2-7): DARVTQTPRHKVTEMGQEVTMRCQPILGHNTVFWYRQTMMQGLELLAYFRNRAPLDDSGMPKDRFSAEMPDATLATLKIQPSEPRDSAVYFCASGFPAYEQYFGPGTRLTVT.

This clonotype was seen only a few times. The chain has TRBV5-6 and TRBJ1-5; 8 positions agree with TRBD1. CDR3 length equals 18 residues. The V gene's germline CDR1 is SGHDT and CDR2 YYEEEE. V gave up 1 base and J gave up 0 bases; unmatched junction bases: 9. The CDR3 region has the DNA TGTGCCAGCAGCTTGAGACAGGGGAGAATTTATAGCAATCAGCCCCAGCATTTT. Its translation is CASSLRQGRIYSNQPQHF. The full variable domain, with the rest looked up from reference TRBV5-6 and TRBJ1-5, is DAGVTQSPTHLIKTRGQQVTLRCSPKSGHDTVSWYQQALGQGPQFIFQYYEEEERQRGNFPDRFSGHQFPNYSSELNVNALLLGDSALYLCASSLRQGRIYSNQPQHFGDGTRLSIL.

This clonotype was observed a single time. The CDR3 protein is CASSYSPRGQDGYTF. CDR3 coding DNA: TGTGCCAGCAGTTACTCTCCCAGGGGGCAGGATGGCTACACCTTC. The rearrangement links TRBV6-5 to TRBJ1-2, with 8 positions matching TRBD1. The length of the CDR3 is 15 residues. Losses at the gene ends were 0 bases for V and 6 bases for J; bases not matched to a gene: 6. Germline V gene lookup returns CDR1 MNHEY and CDR2 SVGAGI.

The chain recombines TRBV7-9 with TRBJ2-1; either TRBD1 or TRBD2 may supply D (6 bases each). Trimming pared 5 bases from V and 5 bases from J, leaving 13 bases between. Germline V gives CDR1 SEHNR, CDR2 FQNEAQ (reference sequence). The CDR3 has 14 residues. As DNA, the CDR3 is TGTGCCAGCAGCGAGGGGGACTTTAACAATGAGCAGTTCTTC. Protein: CASSEGDFNNEQFF.